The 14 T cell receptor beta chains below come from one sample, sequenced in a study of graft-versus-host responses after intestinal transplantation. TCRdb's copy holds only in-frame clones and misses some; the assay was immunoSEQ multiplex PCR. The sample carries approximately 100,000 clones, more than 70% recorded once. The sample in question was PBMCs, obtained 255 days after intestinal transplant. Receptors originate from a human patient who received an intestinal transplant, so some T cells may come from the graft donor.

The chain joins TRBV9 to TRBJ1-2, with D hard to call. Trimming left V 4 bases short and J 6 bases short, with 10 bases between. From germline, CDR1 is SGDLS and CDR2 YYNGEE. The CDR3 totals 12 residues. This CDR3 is CASSYGSNGYTF. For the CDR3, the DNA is TGTGCCAGCAGCTACGGCTCAAATGGCTACACCTTC. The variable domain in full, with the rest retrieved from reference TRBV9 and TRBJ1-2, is DSGVTQTPKHLITATGQRVTLRCSPRSGDLSVYWYQQSLDQGLQFLIQYYNGEERAKGNILERFSAQQFPDLHSELNLSSLELGDSALYFCASSYGSNGYTFGSGTRLTVV.

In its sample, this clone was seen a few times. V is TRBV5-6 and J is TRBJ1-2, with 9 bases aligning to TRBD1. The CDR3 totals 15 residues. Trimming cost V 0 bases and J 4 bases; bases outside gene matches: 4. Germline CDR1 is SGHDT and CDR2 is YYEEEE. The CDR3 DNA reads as TGTGCCAGCAGCTTGGCCGGGGACAGGGTCTATGGCTACACCTTC. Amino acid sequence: CASSLAGDRVYGYTF.

CDR3 protein: CATRRTGVGGYTF. The CDR3 DNA sequence: TGTGCCACCAGACGGACAGGGGTTGGGGGCTACACCTTC. The rearrangement links TRBV6-1 to TRBJ1-2; 9 bases line up with TRBD1. The CDR3 covers 13 residues. The ends lost 10 bases at V and 8 bases at J; junction bases unmatched: 11. Germline V CDR1 and CDR2: MNHNS, SASEGT.

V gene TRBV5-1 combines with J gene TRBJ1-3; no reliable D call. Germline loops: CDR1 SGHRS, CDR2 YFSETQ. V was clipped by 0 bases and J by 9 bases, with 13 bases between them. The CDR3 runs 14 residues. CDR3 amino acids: CASSLALNRGTIYF. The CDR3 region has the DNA TGCGCCAGCAGCTTGGCACTGAATCGCGGCACCATATATTTT.

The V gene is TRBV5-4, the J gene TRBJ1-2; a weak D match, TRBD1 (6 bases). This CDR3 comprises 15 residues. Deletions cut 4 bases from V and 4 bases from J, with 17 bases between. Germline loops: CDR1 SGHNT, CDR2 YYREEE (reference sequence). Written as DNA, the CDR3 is TGTGCCAGCAGCCCTGAGGGGGGGCTCGTCTATGGCTACACCTTC. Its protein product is CASSPEGGLVYGYTF.

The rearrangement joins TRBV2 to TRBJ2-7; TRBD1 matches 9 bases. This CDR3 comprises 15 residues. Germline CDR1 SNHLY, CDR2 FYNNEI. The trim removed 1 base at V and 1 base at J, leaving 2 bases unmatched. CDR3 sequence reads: CASSEEQGASYEQYV. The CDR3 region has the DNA TGTGCCAGCAGTGAAGAACAGGGGGCTTCCTACGAGCAGTACGTC.

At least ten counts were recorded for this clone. In nucleotides, the CDR3 is TGTGCCAGCAGTGAACTCCTAGAACTGAACATTCAGTACTTC. Its protein is CASSELLELNIQYF. This sequence joins TRBV6-1 and TRBJ2-4; D remains ambiguous. The CDR3 covers 14 residues. V lost 2 bases to trimming and J lost 7 bases, with 12 bases between them. Germline CDR1 reads MNHNS; CDR2 reads SASEGT.

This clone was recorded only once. CDR3 nucleotides: TGTGCCAGCGGCCGGCCCGGGTCTGTGAACACTGAAGCTTTCTTT. It specifies CASGRPGSVNTEAFF. This chain uses TRBV28 with TRBJ1-1; D remains unclear. Germline CDR1 is MDHEN and CDR2 is SYDVKM. Trimming removed 8 bases from V and 0 bases from J, with 16 bases in between. The CDR3 is made up of 15 amino acids.

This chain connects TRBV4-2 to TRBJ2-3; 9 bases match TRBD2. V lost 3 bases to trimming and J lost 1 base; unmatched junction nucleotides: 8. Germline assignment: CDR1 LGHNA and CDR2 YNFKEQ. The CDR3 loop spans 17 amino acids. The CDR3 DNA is TGTGCCAGCAGCCAGAGGATAGCGGGGGCACGCACAGATACGCAGTATTTT. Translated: CASSQRIAGARTDTQYF.

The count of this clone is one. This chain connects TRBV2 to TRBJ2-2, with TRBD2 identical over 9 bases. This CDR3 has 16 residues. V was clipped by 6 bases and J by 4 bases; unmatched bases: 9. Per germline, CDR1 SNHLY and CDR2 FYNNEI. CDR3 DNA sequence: TGTGCCAGCAGGCTACATAGCGGGAGTAGCACCGGGGAGCTGTTTTTT. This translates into CASRLHSGSSTGELFF. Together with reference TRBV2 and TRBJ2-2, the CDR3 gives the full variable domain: EPEVTQTPSHQVTQMGQEVILRCVPISNHLYFYWYRQILGQKVEFLVSFYNNEISEKSEIFDDQFSVERPDGSNFTLKIRSTKLEDSAMYFCASRLHSGSSTGELFFGEGSRLTVL.

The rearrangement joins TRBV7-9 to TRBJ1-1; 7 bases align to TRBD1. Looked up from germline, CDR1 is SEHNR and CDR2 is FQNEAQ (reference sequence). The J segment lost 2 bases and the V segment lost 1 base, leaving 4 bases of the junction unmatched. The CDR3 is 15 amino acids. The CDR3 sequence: CASSLGDSTNTEAFF. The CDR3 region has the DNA TGTGCCAGCAGCTTAGGGGACAGCACTAACACTGAAGCTTTCTTT.

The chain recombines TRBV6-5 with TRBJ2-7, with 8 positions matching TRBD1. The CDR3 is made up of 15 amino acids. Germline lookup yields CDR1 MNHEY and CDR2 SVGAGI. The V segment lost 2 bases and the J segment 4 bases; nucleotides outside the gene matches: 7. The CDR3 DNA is TGTGCCAGCAGTTACGGAGGGACAGGCCTTTACGAGCAGTACTTC. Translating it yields CASSYGGTGLYEQYF.

CDR3 in amino acids: CASSQGGQFNEQFF. The DNA for the CDR3 is TGCGCCAGCAGCCAAGGAGGACAGTTCAATGAGCAGTTCTTC. The V gene is TRBV4-1, the J gene TRBJ2-1, with D possibly matching TRBD1 (6 bases). The germline V gene has CDR1 MGHRA and CDR2 YSYEKL. Trimming removed 1 base from V and 6 bases from J, with 10 bases in between. The CDR3 contains 14 residues.

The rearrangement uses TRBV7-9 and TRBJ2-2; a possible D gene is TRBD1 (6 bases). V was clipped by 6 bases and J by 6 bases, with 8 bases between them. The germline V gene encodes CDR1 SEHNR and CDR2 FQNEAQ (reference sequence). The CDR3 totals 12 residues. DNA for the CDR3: TGTGCCAGCAGGAAGGGGGCCGGGGAGCTGTTTTTT. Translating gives CASRKGAGELFF. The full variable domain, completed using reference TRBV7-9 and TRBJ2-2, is DTGVSQNPRHKITKRGQNVTFRCDPISEHNRLYWYRQTLGQGPEFLTYFQNEAQLEKSRLLSDRFSAERPKGSFSTLEIQRTEQGDSAMYLCASRKGAGELFFGEGSRLTVL.